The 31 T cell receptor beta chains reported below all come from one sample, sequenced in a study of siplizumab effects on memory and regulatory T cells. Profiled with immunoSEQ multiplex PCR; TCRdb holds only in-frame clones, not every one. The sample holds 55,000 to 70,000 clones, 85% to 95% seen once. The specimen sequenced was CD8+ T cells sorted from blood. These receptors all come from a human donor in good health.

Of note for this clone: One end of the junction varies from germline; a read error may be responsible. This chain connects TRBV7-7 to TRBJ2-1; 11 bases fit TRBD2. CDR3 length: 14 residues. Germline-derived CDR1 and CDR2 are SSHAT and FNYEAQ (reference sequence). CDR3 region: CASSLGLAVSEQFF. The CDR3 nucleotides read TGTGCTAGCAGCTTGGGACTAGCGGTGTCGGAGCAGTTCTTC. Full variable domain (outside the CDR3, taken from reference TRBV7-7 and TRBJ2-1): GAGVSQSPRYKVTKRGQDVTLRCDPISSHATLYWYQQALGQGPEFLTYFNYEAQPDKSGLPSDRFSAERPEGSISTLTIQRTEQRDSAMYRCASSLGLAVSEQFFGPGTRLTVL.

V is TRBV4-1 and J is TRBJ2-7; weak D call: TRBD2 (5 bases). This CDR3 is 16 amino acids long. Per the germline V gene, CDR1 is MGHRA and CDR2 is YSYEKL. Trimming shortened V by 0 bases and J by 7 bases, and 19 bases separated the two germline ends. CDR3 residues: CASSQENRELIGEQYF. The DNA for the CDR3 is TGCGCCAGCAGCCAAGAGAACCGGGAACTTATAGGGGAGCAGTACTTC.

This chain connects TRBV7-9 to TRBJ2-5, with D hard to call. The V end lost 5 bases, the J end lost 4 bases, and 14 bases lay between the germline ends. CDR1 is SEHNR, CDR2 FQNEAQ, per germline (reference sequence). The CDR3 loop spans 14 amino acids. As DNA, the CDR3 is TGTGCCAGCAGCGCAGTCTATCAGCGAGAGACCCAGTACTTC. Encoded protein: CASSAVYQRETQYF.

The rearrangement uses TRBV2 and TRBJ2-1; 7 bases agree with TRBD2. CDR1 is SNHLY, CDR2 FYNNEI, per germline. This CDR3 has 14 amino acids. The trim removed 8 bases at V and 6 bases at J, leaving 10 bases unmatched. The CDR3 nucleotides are TGTGCCAGCCCGGGGGGAGCGGCAACCAATGAGCAGTTCTTC. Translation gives CASPGGAATNEQFF.

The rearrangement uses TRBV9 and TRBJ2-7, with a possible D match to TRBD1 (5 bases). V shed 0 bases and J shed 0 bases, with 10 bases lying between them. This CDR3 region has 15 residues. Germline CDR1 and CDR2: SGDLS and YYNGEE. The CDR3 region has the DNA TGTGCCAGCAGCGTAGCACAGGAGTCCTCCTACGAGCAGTACTTC. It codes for CASSVAQESSYEQYF.

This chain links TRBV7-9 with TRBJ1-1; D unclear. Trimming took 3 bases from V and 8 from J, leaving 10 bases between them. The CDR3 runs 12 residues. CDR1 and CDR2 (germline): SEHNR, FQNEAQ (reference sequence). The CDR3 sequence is CASSLGELEAFF. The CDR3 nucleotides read TGTGCCAGCAGCTTGGGTGAATTAGAAGCTTTCTTT. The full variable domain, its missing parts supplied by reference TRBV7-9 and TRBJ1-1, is DTGVSQNPRHKITKRGQNVTFRCDPISEHNRLYWYRQTLGQGPEFLTYFQNEAQLEKSRLLSDRFSAERPKGSFSTLEIQRTEQGDSAMYLCASSLGELEAFFGQGTRLTVV.

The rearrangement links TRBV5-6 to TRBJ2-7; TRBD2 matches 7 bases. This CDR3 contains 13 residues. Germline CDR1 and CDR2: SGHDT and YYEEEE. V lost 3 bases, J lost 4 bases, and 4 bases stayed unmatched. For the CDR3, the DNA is TGTGCCAGCAGCTACGGCGGGAGTTACGAGCAGTACTTC. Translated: CASSYGGSYEQYF.

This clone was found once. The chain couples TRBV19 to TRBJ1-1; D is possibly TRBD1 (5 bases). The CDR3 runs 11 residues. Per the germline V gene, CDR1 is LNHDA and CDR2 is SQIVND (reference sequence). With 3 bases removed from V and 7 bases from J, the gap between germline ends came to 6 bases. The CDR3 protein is CASSMGVEAFF. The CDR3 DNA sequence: TGTGCCAGTAGTATGGGGGTTGAAGCTTTCTTT.

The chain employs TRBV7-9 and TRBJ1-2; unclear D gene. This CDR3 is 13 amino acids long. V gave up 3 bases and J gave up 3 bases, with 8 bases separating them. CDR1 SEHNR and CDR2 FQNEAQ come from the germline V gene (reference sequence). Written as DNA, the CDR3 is TGTGCCAGCAGCTTGGTCACCGACTATGGCTACACCTTC. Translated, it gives CASSLVTDYGYTF.

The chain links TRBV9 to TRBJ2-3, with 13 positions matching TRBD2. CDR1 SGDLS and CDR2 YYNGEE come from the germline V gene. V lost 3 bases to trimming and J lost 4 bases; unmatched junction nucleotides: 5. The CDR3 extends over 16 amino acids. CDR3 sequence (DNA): TGTGCCAGCAGCGCCGGACTAGCGGGAGCCCCAGATACGCAGTATTTT. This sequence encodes CASSAGLAGAPDTQYF.

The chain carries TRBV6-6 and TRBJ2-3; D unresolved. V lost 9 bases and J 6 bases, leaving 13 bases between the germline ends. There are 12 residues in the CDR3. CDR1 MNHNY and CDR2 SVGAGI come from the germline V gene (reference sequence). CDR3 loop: CASTDVGDTQYF. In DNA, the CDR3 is TGTGCCAGTACCGATGTGGGGGATACGCAGTATTTT.

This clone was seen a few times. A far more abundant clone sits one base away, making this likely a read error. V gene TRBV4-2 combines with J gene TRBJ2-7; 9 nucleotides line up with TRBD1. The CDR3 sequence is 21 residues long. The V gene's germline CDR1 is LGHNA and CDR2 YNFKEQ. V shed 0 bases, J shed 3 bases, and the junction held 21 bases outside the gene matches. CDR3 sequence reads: CASSQDPSLLFGQGTFYEQYF. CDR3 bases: TGTGCCAGCAGCCAAGACCCTTCGCTACTCTTCGGACAGGGGACCTTCTACGAGCAGTACTTC.

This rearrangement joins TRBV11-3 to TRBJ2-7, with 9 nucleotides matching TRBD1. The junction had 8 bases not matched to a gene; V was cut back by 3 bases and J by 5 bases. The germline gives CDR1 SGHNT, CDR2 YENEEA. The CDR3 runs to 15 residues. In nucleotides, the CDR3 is TGTGCCAGCAGCTTCCGGGACAGGGAATTGGACGAGCAGTACTTC. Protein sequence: CASSFRDRELDEQYF.

CDR3 in DNA: TGTGCCAGCTCAGCGACCGGGACTAGCGGCAATGAGCAGTTCTTC. Translating gives CASSATGTSGNEQFF. The chain combines TRBV18 with TRBJ2-1; 11 bases map to TRBD2. This CDR3 region has 15 residues. J was trimmed by 6 bases and V by 5 bases; bases with no gene match: 6. Germline lookup yields CDR1 KGHSH and CDR2 LQKENI.

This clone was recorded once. CDR3 DNA: TGTGCCAGCAGCGTAGGTACGGGCGATGAGCAGTTCTTC. It codes for CASSVGTGDEQFF. V and J are TRBV9 and TRBJ2-1; D ambiguous. Germline CDR1 is SGDLS and CDR2 is YYNGEE. V gave up 0 bases and J gave up 8 bases, with 9 bases separating them. The CDR3 is 13 amino acids.

The CDR3 DNA is TGTGCCAGCAGTTTAGGCTTTGCGGAGCTGTTTTTT. It codes for CASSLGFAELFF. The rearrangement uses TRBV5-8 and TRBJ2-2; D unclear. The CDR3 is made up of 12 amino acids. Deletions cut 5 bases from V and 10 bases from J, with 12 bases between. Germline CDR1 reads SGHTS; CDR2 reads YDEGEE.

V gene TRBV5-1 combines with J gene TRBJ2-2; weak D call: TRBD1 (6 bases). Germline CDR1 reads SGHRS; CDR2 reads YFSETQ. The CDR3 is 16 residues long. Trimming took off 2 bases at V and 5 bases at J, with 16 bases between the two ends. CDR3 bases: TGCGCCAGCAGCTTCCCTCCAGGGGTTAGAACCGGGGAGCTGTTTTTT. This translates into CASSFPPGVRTGELFF.

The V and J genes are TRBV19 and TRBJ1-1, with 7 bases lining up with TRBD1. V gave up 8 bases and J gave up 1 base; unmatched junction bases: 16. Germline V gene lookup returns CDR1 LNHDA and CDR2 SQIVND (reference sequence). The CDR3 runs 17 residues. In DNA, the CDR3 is TGTGCCAGTTCTTACTTACCTGGGGACAGCAAGAACACTGAAGCTTTCTTT. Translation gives CASSYLPGDSKNTEAFF. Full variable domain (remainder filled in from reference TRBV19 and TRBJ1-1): DGGITQSPKYLFRKEGQNVTLSCEQNLNHDAMYWYRQDPGQGLRLIYYSQIVNDFQKGDIAEGYSVSREKKESFPLTVTSAQKNPTAFYLCASSYLPGDSKNTEAFFGQGTRLTVV.

CDR3 residues: CASSLGSGASYEQYF. The CDR3 nucleotides read TGTGCCAGCAGCTTGGGTAGCGGGGCCTCCTACGAGCAGTACTTC. The chain links TRBV5-4 to TRBJ2-7, with 8 bases lining up with TRBD2. The V segment lost 0 bases and the J segment 0 bases; nucleotides outside the gene matches: 2. Germline V lookup: CDR1 SGHNT, CDR2 YYREEE (reference sequence). The length of the CDR3 is 15 residues.

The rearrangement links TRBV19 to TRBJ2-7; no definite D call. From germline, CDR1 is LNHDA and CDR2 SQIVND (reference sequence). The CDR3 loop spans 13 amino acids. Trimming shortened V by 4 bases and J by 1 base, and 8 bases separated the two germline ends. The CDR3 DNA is TGTGCCAGTAGTAACGGCGGTTCCTACGAGCAGTACTTC. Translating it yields CASSNGGSYEQYF.

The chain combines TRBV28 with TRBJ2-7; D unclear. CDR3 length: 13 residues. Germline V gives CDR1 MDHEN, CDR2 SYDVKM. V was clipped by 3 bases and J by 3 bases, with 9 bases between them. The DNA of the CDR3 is TGTGCCAGCAGTTTCGGCATGGGCTACGAGCAGTACTTC. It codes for CASSFGMGYEQYF.

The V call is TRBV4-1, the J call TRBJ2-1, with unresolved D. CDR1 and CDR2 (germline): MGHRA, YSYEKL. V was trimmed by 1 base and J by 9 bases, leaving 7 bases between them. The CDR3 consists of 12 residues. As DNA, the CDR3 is TGCGCCAGCAGCCAAGCGAGAGGTGAGCAGTTCTTC. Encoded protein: CASSQARGEQFF.

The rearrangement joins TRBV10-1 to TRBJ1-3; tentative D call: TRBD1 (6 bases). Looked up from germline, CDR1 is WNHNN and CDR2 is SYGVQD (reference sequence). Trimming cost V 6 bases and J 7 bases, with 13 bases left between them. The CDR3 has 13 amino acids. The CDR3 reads CASSGGHLNTIYF. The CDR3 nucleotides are TGCGCCAGCAGCGGGGGACATCTGAACACCATATATTTT.

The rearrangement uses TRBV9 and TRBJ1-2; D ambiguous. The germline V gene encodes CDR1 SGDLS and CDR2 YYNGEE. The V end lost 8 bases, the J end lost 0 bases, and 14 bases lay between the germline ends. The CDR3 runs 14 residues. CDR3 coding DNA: TGTGCCAGTGGGTCGGGAGGCACTAACTATGGCTACACCTTC. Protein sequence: CASGSGGTNYGYTF.

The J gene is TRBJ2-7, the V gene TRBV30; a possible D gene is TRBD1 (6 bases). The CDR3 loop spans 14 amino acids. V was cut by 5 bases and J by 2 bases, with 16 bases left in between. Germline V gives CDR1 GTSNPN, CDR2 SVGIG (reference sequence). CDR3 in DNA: TGTGCCTGGGCCGCTGGACAGTCACCCTACGAGCAGTACTTC. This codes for CAWAAGQSPYEQYF.

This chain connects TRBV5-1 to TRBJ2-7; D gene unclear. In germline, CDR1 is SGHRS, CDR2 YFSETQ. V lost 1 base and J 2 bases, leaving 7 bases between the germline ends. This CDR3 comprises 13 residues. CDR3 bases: TGCGCCAGCAGCTTGAGCAGCGCCTACGAGCAGTACTTC. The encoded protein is CASSLSSAYEQYF.

The CDR3 DNA sequence: TGCAGCGTTGAAGGGCCGCGAGGCACTGAAGCTTTCTTT. It yields the protein CSVEGPRGTEAFF. The chain combines TRBV29-1 with TRBJ1-1; D gene uncertain. This CDR3 region has 13 residues. The germline V gene has CDR1 SQVTM and CDR2 ANQGSEA. V dropped 1 base and J dropped 4 bases, with 10 bases sitting between them. The whole variable domain, filled in from reference TRBV29-1 and TRBJ1-1, reads SAVISQKPSRDICQRGTSLTIQCQVDSQVTMMFWYRQQPGQSLTLIATANQGSEATYESGFVIDKFPISRPNLTFSTLTVSNMSPEDSSIYLCSVEGPRGTEAFFGQGTRLTVV.

For the CDR3, the DNA is TGTGCCAGCAGTTACTCTGGGACTAGCGGGAGCGAGACCCAGTACTTC. Protein sequence: CASSYSGTSGSETQYF. This chain links TRBV6-5 with TRBJ2-5; 14 bases fit TRBD2. This CDR3 is built from 16 residues. V lost 0 bases to trimming and J lost 5 bases; unmatched junction nucleotides: 2. Germline V gene data show CDR1 as MNHEY and CDR2 as SVGAGI.

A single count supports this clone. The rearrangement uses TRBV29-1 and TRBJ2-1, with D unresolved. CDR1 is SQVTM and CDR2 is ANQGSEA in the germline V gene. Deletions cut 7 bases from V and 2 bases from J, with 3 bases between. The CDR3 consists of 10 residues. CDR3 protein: CSGPYNEQFF. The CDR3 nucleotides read TGCAGCGGTCCCTACAATGAGCAGTTCTTC.

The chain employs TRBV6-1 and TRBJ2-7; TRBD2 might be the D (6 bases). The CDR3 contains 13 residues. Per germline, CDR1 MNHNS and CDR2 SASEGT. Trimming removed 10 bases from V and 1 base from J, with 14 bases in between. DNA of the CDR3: TGTGCCATAGGGACTTCCCTTTCCTACGAGCAGTACTTC. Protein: CAIGTSLSYEQYF.

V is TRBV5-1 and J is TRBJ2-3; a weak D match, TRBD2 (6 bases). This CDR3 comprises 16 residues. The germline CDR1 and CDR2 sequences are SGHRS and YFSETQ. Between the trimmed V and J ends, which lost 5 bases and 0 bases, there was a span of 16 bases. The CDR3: CASRPGPGASTDTQYF. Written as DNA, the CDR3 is TGCGCCAGCAGGCCTGGTCCGGGAGCCAGCACAGATACGCAGTATTTT.